Sequencing of this TCR gamma chain was carried out in a study of gamma delta lymphoproliferative disorders and STAT genes. The study's findings and limits: Indolent patients' major clones mainly used Vgamma9-JgammaP and Vdelta2-Ddelta3-Jdelta1.

To note about this clone: The antigen is not known.

TCRdb re-called the multiplex PCR reads with CATT. The sample yields 200 or so gamma-chain clones, more than 45% seen once. With 1 base clipped from V and 4 bases from J, the junction kept 0 bases outside the gene matches. Germline loops: CDR1 EGSNGY, CDR2 YDSYNSKV. The CDR3 consists of 13 residues. PBMCs from patients and controls supplied the genomic DNA for sequencing. Sequenced patients had a median age of about 61 years. Diagnoses were revised to meet 2017 WHO T-LGLL or HSTCL criteria. This TCR came from a human donor with hepatosplenic T-cell lymphoma. This sequence joins TRGV2 and TRGJP2. TCRdb lists no J gene, so it was determined here by aligning the DNA to germline. Sequencing was performed on blood. The CDR3: CATWDGSDWIKTF. The DNA for the CDR3 is TGTGCCACCTGGGACGGTAGTGATTGGATCAAGACGTTT.